What follows is one T cell receptor beta chain and its context. This specimen belongs to a study of early T cells in non-severe SARS-CoV-2 infection. TCRdb analysed the 5' RACE reads with MiXCR anew, one entry per CDR3 protein. The top ten clones hold over 3% of a sample with about 60,000 distinct CDR3 sequences, around an eighth of them seen once. CDR1 and CDR2 (germline): DFQATT, SNEGSKA (reference sequence). There are 15 residues in the CDR3. Trimming stripped 0 bases from V and 6 bases from J, with 16 bases between. Material for sequencing was whole blood. The genes are TRBV20-1 and TRBJ2-3, with D perhaps TRBD1 or TRBD2 (5 bases each). The TCR was taken from an adult who was a healthcare worker with PCR-confirmed SARS-CoV-2 infection or an uninfected control (not recorded which). The CDR3 coding sequence is TGCAGTGCTAGAGATCCTAGCTGGGACCAGGATACGCAGTATTTT. It translates to CSARDPSWDQDTQYF.